This T cell receptor (beta chain) was identified during a study of blood T cell repertoires in COVID-19. Study in general: Collection of acute and convalescent COVID-19 samples took place in the United States, Italy and Spain. Sample material is recorded as cDNA or gDNA derived from T cells, B-cell-depleted T cells, or PBMCs.

Participant-given clinical history determined each cohort assignment. Some clones are missing from TCRdb's copy, which holds only in-frame ones; the method was immunoSEQ multiplex PCR. The data hold roughly 330,000 clones, with roughly 88% observed a single time. V lost 5 bases to trimming and J lost 7 bases; unmatched junction nucleotides: 12. Germline V gene data show CDR1 as SGHAT and CDR2 as FQNNGV. CDR3 length: 16 amino acids. The chain recombines TRBV11-2 with TRBJ2-2; 8 positions match TRBD2. The source material was PBMCs or T cells enriched from blood (not recorded which). The clonotype comes from a man between 25 and 39 years old who had recovered from COVID-19. As DNA, the CDR3 is TGTGCCAGCAGCCTGACTAGCGTCGGGATCGGCGGGGAGCTGTTTTTT. Its protein is CASSLTSVGIGGELFF.